Following are 14 T cell receptor beta chains from one sample sequenced in a study of T cell responses to AZD1222 COVID-19 vaccine (dated by TCRdb to the early 2020s). The time point label corresponds to: baseline before first vaccination. The receptor library was made with the immunoSEQ multiplex PCR assay. The table comes from immuneACCESS by way of TCRdb, which keeps in-frame sequences with V and J called. Part of the clones is missing from these tables; in studies checked, under half for an unresolved V gene and the rest for unknown reasons. This sample has about 54,000 clones in its table, and roughly nine tenths of those were observed once. 1.5% to 2.5% of the sample comes from the top ten. The material was peripheral blood, obtained on day 0 of AZD1222 vaccination. Receptors originate from an adult in good health.

CDR3 region: CASSSSNTEAFF. CDR3 sequence (DNA): TGTGCCAGCAGCTCAAGTAACACTGAAGCTTTCTTT. The chain combines TRBV11-2 with TRBJ1-1, with D hard to call. The CDR3 loop spans 12 amino acids. With 4 bases removed from V and 2 bases from J, the gap between germline ends came to 5 bases. In germline, CDR1 is SGHAT, CDR2 FQNNGV.

J is TRBJ1-5 and V is TRBV27; unclear D gene. V was pared by 2 bases and J by 0 bases, with 8 bases between. The germline CDR1 and CDR2 sequences are MNHEY and SMNVEV (reference sequence). The CDR3 consists of 15 residues. As DNA, the CDR3 is TGTGCCAGCAGTTTAACATTTAATAGCAATCAGCCCCAGCATTTT. This encodes CASSLTFNSNQPQHF.

The rearrangement links TRBV5-1 to TRBJ2-6, with D unclear. Germline CDR1 is SGHRS and CDR2 is YFSETQ. V was pared by 0 bases and J by 2 bases, with 6 bases between. This CDR3 region has 15 residues. For the CDR3, the DNA is TGCGCCAGCAGCTTGGGGAATCCTGGGGCCAACGTCCTGACTTTC. This gives the protein CASSLGNPGANVLTF.

The gene calls are TRBV7-2 and TRBJ2-1; 12 nucleotides agree with TRBD2. CDR1 is SGHTA, CDR2 FQGNSA, per germline. J gave up 7 bases and V 3 bases, and 7 bases lay outside the gene matches. This CDR3 contains 16 residues. CDR3 sequence (DNA): TGTGCCAGCAGCTTTTCTAGCGGGAGGGCCATGAATGAGCAGTTCTTC. Residues: CASSFSSGRAMNEQFF.

V and J are TRBV19 and TRBJ1-1; 11 bases are shared with TRBD1. The CDR3 is made up of 16 amino acids. The germline gives CDR1 LNHDA, CDR2 SQIVND (reference sequence). J gave up 6 bases and V 6 bases, and 12 bases lay outside the gene matches. This CDR3 reads CASRARTGGPLAEAFF. The CDR3 bases are TGTGCCAGTAGAGCCAGGACAGGGGGCCCGTTGGCTGAAGCTTTCTTT.

The chain recombines TRBV24-1 with TRBJ2-1; the D gene is possibly TRBD1 (6 bases). V was pared by 2 bases and J by 2 bases, with 12 bases between. The CDR3 is made up of 16 amino acids. CDR1 KGHDR and CDR2 SFDVKD come from the germline V gene. DNA of the CDR3: TGTGCCACCAGTGATTCCTCGGGACAACCCTACAATGAGCAGTTCTTC. This translates into CATSDSSGQPYNEQFF.

The rearrangement uses TRBV29-1 and TRBJ2-5; D is perhaps TRBD2 (5 bases). Between the trimmed V and J ends, which lost 4 bases and 2 bases, there was a span of 20 bases. In germline, CDR1 is SQVTM, CDR2 ANQGSEA. This CDR3 is built from 16 residues. In nucleotides, the CDR3 is TGCAGCGTTGTCGACCAAAAAGAGGGAGAACAAGAGACCCAGTACTTC. Protein: CSVVDQKEGEQETQYF.

This chain uses TRBV28 with TRBJ1-2, with 11 positions matching TRBD1. CDR1 is MDHEN, CDR2 SYDVKM, per germline. The CDR3 sequence is 16 residues long. With V trimmed by 5 bases and J by 3 bases, 8 bases remained unmatched. Written as DNA, the CDR3 is TGTGCCAGCAGTCGCCGGGACAGGGGGGGCGACTATGGCTACACCTTC. It translates to CASSRRDRGGDYGYTF.

The V and J genes are TRBV27 and TRBJ1-4; D unclear. V was trimmed by 5 bases and J by 4 bases, leaving 11 bases between them. The CDR3 has 14 residues. The germline V gene encodes CDR1 MNHEY and CDR2 SMNVEV (reference sequence). CDR3 coding DNA: TGTGCCAGCAGTCCCCGGGTGGGTAATGAAAAACTGTTTTTT. Translated, it gives CASSPRVGNEKLFF.

Here the CDR3 reads CASSDPGRGRAFF. The CDR3 bases are TGTGCCAGCAGTGACCCTGGGAGGGGCCGGGCTTTCTTT. The chain uses TRBV6-1 and TRBJ1-1; maybe TRBD1 (5 bases). In germline, CDR1 is MNHNS, CDR2 SASEGT. V lost 3 bases to trimming and J lost 11 bases, with 16 bases between them. The CDR3 has 13 amino acids.

The CDR3 region has the DNA TGTGCCAGCAAGGTTTTCAGCTCCTACGAGCAGTACTTC. Encoded protein: CASKVFSSYEQYF. The gene calls are TRBV2 and TRBJ2-7; D unclear. Between the trimmed V and J ends, which lost 7 bases and 0 bases, there was a span of 10 bases. The germline CDR1 and CDR2 sequences are SNHLY and FYNNEI. CDR3 length: 13 amino acids.

The chain carries TRBV6-5 and TRBJ1-5; 7 bases fit TRBD1. This CDR3 spans 14 amino acids. Germline assignment: CDR1 MNHEY and CDR2 SVGAGI. Trimming at V came to 6 bases and at J to 3 bases, leaving 5 bases not matched to a gene. This CDR3 reads CASRATGVNQPQHF. The CDR3 bases are TGTGCCAGCAGGGCTACAGGGGTCAATCAGCCCCAGCATTTT.

V gene TRBV6-5 combines with J gene TRBJ2-7; 9 positions match TRBD1. The V gene's germline CDR1 is MNHEY and CDR2 SVGAGI. The CDR3 covers 16 residues. The V segment lost 0 bases and the J segment 4 bases; nucleotides outside the gene matches: 7. CDR3 in DNA: TGTGCCAGCAGTTACTCGACGGGACAGGGTAGTTACGAGCAGTACTTC. It yields the protein CASSYSTGQGSYEQYF.

The V call is TRBV6-4, the J call TRBJ2-3, with TRBD2 matching 7 bases. V gave up 0 bases and J gave up 2 bases; unmatched junction bases: 8. CDR1 is MRHNA and CDR2 is SNTAGT in the germline V gene. The CDR3 sequence is 17 residues long. The CDR3 bases are TGTGCCAGCAGTGACTCGACGGTAGCGGGCCCCACAGATACGCAGTATTTT. Translated: CASSDSTVAGPTDTQYF.